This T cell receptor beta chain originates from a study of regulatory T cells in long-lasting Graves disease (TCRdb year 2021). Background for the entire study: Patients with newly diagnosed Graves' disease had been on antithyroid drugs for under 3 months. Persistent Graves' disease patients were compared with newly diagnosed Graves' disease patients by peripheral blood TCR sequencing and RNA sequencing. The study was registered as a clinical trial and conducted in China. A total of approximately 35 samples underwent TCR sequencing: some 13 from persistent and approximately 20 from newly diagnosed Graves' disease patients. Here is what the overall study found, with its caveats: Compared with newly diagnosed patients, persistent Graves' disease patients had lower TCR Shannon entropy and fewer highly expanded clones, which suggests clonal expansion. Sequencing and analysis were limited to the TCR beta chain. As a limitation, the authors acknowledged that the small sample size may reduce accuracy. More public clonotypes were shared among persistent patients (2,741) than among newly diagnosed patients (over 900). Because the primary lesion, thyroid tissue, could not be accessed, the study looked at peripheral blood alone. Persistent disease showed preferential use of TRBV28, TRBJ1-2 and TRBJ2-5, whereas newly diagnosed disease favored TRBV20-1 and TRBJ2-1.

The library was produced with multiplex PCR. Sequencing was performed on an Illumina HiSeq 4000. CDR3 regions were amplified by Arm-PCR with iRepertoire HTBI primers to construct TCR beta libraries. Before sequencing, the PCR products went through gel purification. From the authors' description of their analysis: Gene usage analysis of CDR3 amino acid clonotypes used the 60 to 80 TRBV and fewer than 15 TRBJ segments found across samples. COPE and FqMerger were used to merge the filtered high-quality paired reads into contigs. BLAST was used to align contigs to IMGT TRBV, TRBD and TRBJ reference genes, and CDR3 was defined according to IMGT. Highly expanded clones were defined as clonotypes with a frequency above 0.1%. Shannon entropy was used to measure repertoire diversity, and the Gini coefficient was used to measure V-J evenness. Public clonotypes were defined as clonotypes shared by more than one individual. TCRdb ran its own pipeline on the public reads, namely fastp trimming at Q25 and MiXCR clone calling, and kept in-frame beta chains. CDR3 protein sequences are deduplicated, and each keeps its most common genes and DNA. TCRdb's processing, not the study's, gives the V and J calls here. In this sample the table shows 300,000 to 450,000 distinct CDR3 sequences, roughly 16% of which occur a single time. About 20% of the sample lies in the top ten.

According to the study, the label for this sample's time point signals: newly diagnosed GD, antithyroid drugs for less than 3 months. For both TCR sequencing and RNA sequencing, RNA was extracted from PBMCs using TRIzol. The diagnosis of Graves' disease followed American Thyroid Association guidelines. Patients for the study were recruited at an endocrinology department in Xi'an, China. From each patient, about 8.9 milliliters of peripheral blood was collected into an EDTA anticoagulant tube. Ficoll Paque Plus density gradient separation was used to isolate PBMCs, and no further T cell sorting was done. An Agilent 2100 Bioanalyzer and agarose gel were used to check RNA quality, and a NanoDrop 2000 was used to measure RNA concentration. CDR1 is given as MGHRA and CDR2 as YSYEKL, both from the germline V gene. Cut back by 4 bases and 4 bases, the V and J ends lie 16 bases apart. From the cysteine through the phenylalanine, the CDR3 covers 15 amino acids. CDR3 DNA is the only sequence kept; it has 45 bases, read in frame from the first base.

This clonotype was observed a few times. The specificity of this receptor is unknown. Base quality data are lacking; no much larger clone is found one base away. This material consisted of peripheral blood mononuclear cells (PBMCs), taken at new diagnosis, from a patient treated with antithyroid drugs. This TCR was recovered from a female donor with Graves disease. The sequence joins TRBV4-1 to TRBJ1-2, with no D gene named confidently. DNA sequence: TGCGCCAGCAGCCCACCCCTGCGGAGTATCTATGGCTACACCTTC. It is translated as CASSPPLRSIYGYTF.